This T cell receptor beta chain was recovered during a study of blood T cell repertoires in COVID-19. Study-level information: Samples of COVID-19 (acute and convalescent) were obtained from the United States, Italy and Spain.

This clone was seen a handful of times. V gave up 6 bases and J gave up 1 base; unmatched junction bases: 8. Germline loops: CDR1 MDHEN, CDR2 SYDVKM. The CDR3 length is 15 residues. Seattle cases were enrolled at active infection and followed longitudinally. Original processing methods: Estimation of nucleated cell counts was performed using reference gene primer amplification. The repertoire was sequenced with immunoSEQ multiplex PCR; TCRdb's copy has only in-frame clones and lacks some. V and J calls plus clone size are reproduced from that table; the DNA served to infer D and trimming. This table holds 80,000 to 90,000 clones, 70% to 90% found once.

The specimen sequenced was peripheral blood. V usage is TRBV28 and J usage is TRBJ2-7, with 8 bases fitting TRBD1. The receptor comes from a woman aged 80 or older with COVID-19, enrolled during active disease. The CDR3 nucleotides read TGTGCCAGCAGCCTTCGGAGGACAGGGTCCTACGAGCAGTACTTC. It codes for CASSLRRTGSYEQYF.